This T cell receptor beta chain came from a study of blood T cell repertoires in COVID-19 (dated by TCRdb to about 2020). Concerning the study at large: Samples from collaborators originated in the United States, Italy and Spain and spanned both the acute and convalescent phases of COVID-19. The sample metadata nearly always contained a de-identified subject ID, COVID-19 status, age in years and sex. HLA class I and class II types, where available, came from metadata supplied by the sample provider rather than from assay-based typing. Deeply sampled blood TCRbeta repertoires from subjects exposed to, actively infected with, or recovered from COVID-19 were included in the dataset. The repertoires were made available in a free public database intended to serve as a resource for research on the immune response to SARS-CoV-2. The samples were drawn from two sources: the first 160 participants of the ongoing ImmuneRACE study, and over 1,000 subjects contributed by 6 global collaborators. The material from the prospective study consisted of cDNA or gDNA derived from T cells, B-cell-depleted T cells, or PBMCs. Beyond this particular receptor, the publication reports: How much clinical and demographic metadata was included differed by source and by participant, and the metadata was provided uncurated.

In the prospective study, participants were about 18 to 95 years old, resided in 24 geographic areas of the United States, and were enrolled through a virtual design. Cohort assignment in the prospective study relied on participant-reported clinical history from a screening survey and a study questionnaire. Each participant in the prospective study had whole blood, serum and a nasopharyngeal or oropharyngeal swab collected by mobile phlebotomists. Over a roughly 2-month period, participants in the prospective study had the option of providing additional blood draws and questionnaires. Blood samples from the prospective study were shipped frozen or at room temperature prior to DNA extraction. Comments on this clone: Its antigen is still unknown. Nothing much larger sits one base from this clone, and base qualities are not available.

The germline V gene yields SGHTA for CDR1 and FQGNSA for CDR2. The germline V and J ends show losses of 1 base and 8 bases respectively, and no gene match explains 14 bases of the junction. The cysteine opens and the phenylalanine closes a CDR3 of 18 amino acids. Just CDR3 DNA is preserved here, 54 bases in frame from base 1. TCRbeta CDR3 regions were amplified from genomic DNA using the immunoSEQ Assay, a bias-controlled multiplex PCR. In the original analysis: The number of nucleated cells in each sample was estimated by amplification of reference gene primers within the assay. Sequence reads were collapsed and filtered to measure the absolute abundance of every unique TCRbeta CDR3 rearrangement. For each sample, productive Simpson clonality was calculated as the square root of Simpson's diversity index across productive rearrangements. Entries here come from immuneACCESS through TCRdb and include only in-frame sequences with V and J called. Some clones fail to appear in such tables; in the studies checked, an unresolved V gene covers under half of the shortfall, and the cause of the remainder is unknown. The V and J calls and clone size come from that table; D and trimming were worked out from the DNA. The sample table holds 200,000 to 250,000 clones, of which approximately 81% were seen once. The ten most abundant clones make up more than 8.5% of the sample.

This TCR derives from a woman aged 45 to 65 with acute COVID-19. The sequenced sample was PBMCs or T cells enriched from blood (not recorded which). This chain joins TRBV7-2 to TRBJ1-6, with 7 bases matching TRBD1. The CDR3 protein sequence reads: CASSLGSGGGRAYSPLHF. In nucleotide form, the sequence is TGTGCCAGCAGCTTAGGGTCTGGAGGGGGCCGGGCTTATTCACCCCTCCACTTT.